This record covers a single T cell receptor (beta chain). These data originate in a study of blood T cell repertoires in COVID-19. Overall study: Sites in the United States, Italy and Spain provided acute and convalescent COVID-19 samples. Nucleic acid was either cDNA or gDNA, and it came from T cells, B-cell-depleted T cells, or PBMCs.

In the study's own analysis: Reference gene primer amplification gave nucleated cell count estimates. Assay: immunoSEQ multiplex PCR; the TCRdb copy retains only in-frame clones and omits some. That table supplies the V and J calls and clone size; D and trimming were determined from the DNA. The data contain 380,000 or so clones, roughly 90% of them singletons. The sequenced sample consisted of peripheral blood. This clonotype originated in a man in his forties with acute or convalescent COVID-19.

CDR3 amino acids: CASSMMAFQYNSPLHF. The DNA for the CDR3 is TGTGCCAGTAGTATGATGGCCTTTCAATATAATTCACCCCTCCACTTT. The chain couples TRBV19 to TRBJ1-6; D gene unclear. Looked up from germline, CDR1 is LNHDA and CDR2 is SQIVND (reference sequence). The V and J ends lost 3 bases and 4 bases respectively, with 13 bases between them. This CDR3 comprises 16 residues.